The sequence of this T cell receptor beta chain was determined in a study of CD8 T cells in ankylosing spondylitis. The CDR3 has 15 residues. Germline values: CDR1 SGDLS, CDR2 YYNGEE. Trimming took 3 bases from V and 6 from J; bases not matched to a gene: 4. This clonotype was found many times. Via MiXCR, TCRdb re-called the 5' RACE reads, giving one row per CDR3 protein. The sample records 200,000 to 300,000 distinct CDR3 sequences, roughly 10% being singletons. The J gene is TRBJ1-6, the V gene TRBV9; 9 bases are a match to TRBD1. The specimen sequenced was blood, either unsorted or a sorted T cell fraction (not recorded which). The clonotype was recovered from a male donor with ankylosing spondylitis or in good health (not recorded which). CDR3 residues: CASSATGGSNSPLHF. The CDR3 nucleotides are TGTGCCAGCAGCGCCACAGGGGGCTCTAATTCACCCCTCCACTTT.